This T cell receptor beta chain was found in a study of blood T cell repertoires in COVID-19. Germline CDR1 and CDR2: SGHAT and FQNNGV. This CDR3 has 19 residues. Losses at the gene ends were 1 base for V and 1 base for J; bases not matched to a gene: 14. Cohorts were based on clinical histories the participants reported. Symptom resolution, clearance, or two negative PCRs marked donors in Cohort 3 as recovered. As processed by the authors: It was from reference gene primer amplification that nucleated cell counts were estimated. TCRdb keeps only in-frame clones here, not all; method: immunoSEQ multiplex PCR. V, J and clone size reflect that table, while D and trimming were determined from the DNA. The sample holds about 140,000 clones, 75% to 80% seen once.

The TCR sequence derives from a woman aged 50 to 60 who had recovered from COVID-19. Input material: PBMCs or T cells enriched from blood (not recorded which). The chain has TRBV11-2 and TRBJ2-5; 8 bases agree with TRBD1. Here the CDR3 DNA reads TGTGCCAGCAGCTTAGCCGTCTGGGACAGGAGATTCCTCCAAGAGACCCAGTACTTC. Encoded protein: CASSLAVWDRRFLQETQYF. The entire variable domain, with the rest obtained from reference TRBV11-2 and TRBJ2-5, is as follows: EAGVAQSPRYKIIEKRQSVAFWCNPISGHATLYWYQQILGQGPKLLIQFQNNGVVDDSQLPKDRFSAERLKGVDSTLKIQPAKLEDSAVYLCASSLAVWDRRFLQETQYFGPGTRLLVL.